This passage covers 21 T cell receptor beta chains from one sample sequenced in a study of early T cells in non-severe SARS-CoV-2 infection. TCRdb called the 5' RACE reads again in MiXCR, with one record for every CDR3 protein. The table shows around 57,000 distinct CDR3 sequences, with roughly 6.8% occurring only once. The sequenced sample consisted of whole blood. The receptor source for this set is an adult who was a healthcare worker with PCR-confirmed SARS-CoV-2 infection or an uninfected control (not recorded which).

This clonotype was counted a few times. V usage is TRBV20-1 and J usage is TRBJ2-5; D may be TRBD2 (5 bases). Per the germline V gene, CDR1 is DFQATT and CDR2 is SNEGSKA (reference sequence). Trimming shortened V by 3 bases and J by 6 bases, and 14 bases separated the two germline ends. CDR3 length: 13 amino acids. The CDR3 bases are TGCAGTGCTAGGGACTCCGCCGGAAAGACCCAGTACTTC. This sequence encodes CSARDSAGKTQYF.

This clonotype was counted many times. The V call is TRBV7-2, the J call TRBJ1-2; 7 bases are a match to TRBD1. Germline V gives CDR1 SGHTA, CDR2 FQGNSA. CDR3 size: 15 residues. After removal of 1 base from V and 7 bases from J, the junction contained 9 bases not matched to a gene. Here the CDR3 DNA reads TGTGCCAGCAGCTTAGTTGGAGGGGGCGTAGGTGGCTACACCTTC. Its protein product is CASSLVGGGVGGYTF.

The chain joins TRBV13 to TRBJ2-7, with 9 bases that match TRBD1. J was trimmed by 5 bases and V by 3 bases; bases with no gene match: 8. Germline loops: CDR1 PRHDT, CDR2 FYEKMQ (reference sequence). The CDR3 length is 15 residues. CDR3 coding DNA: TGTGCCAGCAGCTTGGAGGGACAGGGTATGGACGAGCAGTACTTC. Its translation is CASSLEGQGMDEQYF. Drawing the rest from reference TRBV13 and TRBJ2-7, the complete variable domain is AAGVIQSPRHLIKEKRETATLKCYPIPRHDTVYWYQQGPGQDPQFLISFYEKMQSDKGSIPDRFSAQQFSDYHSELNMSSLELGDSALYFCASSLEGQGMDEQYFGPGTRLTVT.

By sample share, this clonotype is medium-sized. The CDR3 DNA reads TGTGCCAGCAGCTTTACCGGACAGGGCTATGAGCAGTTCTTC. Amino acids: CASSFTGQGYEQFF. The chain combines TRBV7-2 with TRBJ2-1, with 8 bases matching TRBD1. V shed 3 bases and J 8 bases; nucleotides not matched to a gene: 6. CDR1 SGHTA and CDR2 FQGNSA come from the germline V gene. The CDR3 extends over 14 amino acids.

This clonotype has at least ten counts. J is TRBJ1-6 and V is TRBV14; D not resolved. Germline V CDR1 and CDR2: SGHDN, FVKESK. The CDR3 totals 13 residues. Trimming stripped 3 bases from V and 6 bases from J, with 6 bases between. CDR3 region: CASSQVSNSPLHF. The CDR3 DNA follows: TGTGCCAGCAGCCAGGTCTCTAATTCACCCCTCCACTTT.

This clonotype was counted a few times. The V call is TRBV7-8, the J call TRBJ2-5, with D perhaps TRBD2 (5 bases). Trimming stripped 4 bases from V and 1 base from J, with 13 bases between. In germline, CDR1 is SGHVS, CDR2 FQNEAQ. The CDR3 sequence is 15 residues long. The CDR3 region is CASSSKRSRQETQYF. The CDR3 DNA reads TGTGCCAGCAGCTCCAAGCGGTCCCGCCAAGAGACCCAGTACTTC.

This clonotype was seen ten or more times. This rearrangement joins TRBV27 to TRBJ2-1; 8 nucleotides line up with TRBD1. The CDR3 consists of 12 residues. CDR1 is MNHEY and CDR2 is SMNVEV in the germline V gene (reference sequence). The trim removed 11 bases at V and 5 bases at J, leaving 5 bases unmatched. The CDR3 loop reads CASTTGDNEQFF. The CDR3 nucleotides read TGTGCCTCCACGACAGGGGACAATGAGCAGTTCTTC.

CDR3 nucleotide sequence: TGCAGTGCTAGGGGCCTGGACCGCTACACCTTC. Amino acid sequence: CSARGLDRYTF. The rearrangement joins TRBV20-1 to TRBJ1-2; D call uncertain. Germline CDR1 DFQATT, CDR2 SNEGSKA (reference sequence). The CDR3 runs to 11 residues. Trimming left V 3 bases short and J 9 bases short, with 11 bases between.

In its sample, this clonotype was seen many times. This chain uses TRBV6-5 with TRBJ1-6; no clear D. The CDR3 covers 15 residues. Germline assignment: CDR1 MNHEY and CDR2 SVGAGI. Trimming left V 2 bases short and J 1 base short, with 6 bases between. The CDR3 DNA follows: TGTGCCAGCAGTTACGAGGGTTCCTATAATTCACCCCTCCACTTT. Its translation is CASSYEGSYNSPLHF.

This clonotype has ten or more counts. The chain employs TRBV11-2 and TRBJ2-1; D is perhaps TRBD2 (6 bases). The germline CDR1 and CDR2 sequences are SGHAT and FQNNGV. CDR3 size: 14 residues. V was pared by 0 bases and J by 9 bases, with 12 bases between. As DNA, the CDR3 is TGTGCCAGCAGCTTAGATCAGACTAGTGCTGAGCAGTTCTTC. This sequence encodes CASSLDQTSAEQFF.

The chain has TRBV7-3 and TRBJ2-5, with TRBD2 identical over 7 bases. The CDR3 has 14 residues. Unmatched junction bases numbered 9, after V lost 2 bases and J lost 9 bases. Germline V lookup: CDR1 SGHTA, CDR2 FQGTGA. The CDR3 DNA is TGTGCCAGCAGCTTAGAGGCTAGCGGCGGGGCCCAGTACTTC. It codes for CASSLEASGGAQYF.

Ten or more counts support this clonotype. CDR3 nucleotides: TGTGCCAGCAGCTTGGCCGCGGCGTACAGAGAAGAGACCCAGTACTTC. It codes for CASSLAAAYREETQYF. The chain employs TRBV5-6 and TRBJ2-5; D remains unclear. V lost 0 bases, J lost 3 bases, and 15 bases lay in between. The CDR3 sequence is 16 residues long. Germline CDR1 is SGHDT and CDR2 is YYEEEE.

The chain recombines TRBV7-9 with TRBJ1-1; no firm D call. Germline V gives CDR1 SEHNR, CDR2 FQNEAQ (reference sequence). The CDR3 covers 15 residues. Trimming removed 0 bases at V and 4 bases at J, with 12 bases between. The chain's CDR3 is CASSLAGQSFTEAFF. CDR3 nucleotide sequence: TGTGCCAGCAGCTTAGCGGGTCAGTCTTTCACTGAAGCTTTCTTT.

This clonotype was recorded a few times. CDR3 in DNA: TGTGCCAGCAGCTCTCAAGGGCTTCAGCCCCAGCATTTT. It specifies CASSSQGLQPQHF. The chain carries TRBV7-2 and TRBJ1-5; D not resolved. The CDR3 length is 13 residues. Per the germline V gene, CDR1 is SGHTA and CDR2 is FQGNSA. V lost 4 bases, J lost 6 bases, and 10 bases lay in between.

The chain combines TRBV19 with TRBJ2-3, with 9 nucleotides matching TRBD2. Germline V gives CDR1 LNHDA, CDR2 SQIVND (reference sequence). The ends lost 7 bases at V and 5 bases at J; junction bases unmatched: 7. The length of the CDR3 is 14 residues. The CDR3 here is CASIGGGARDTQYF. CDR3 sequence (DNA): TGTGCCAGTATAGGCGGGGGGGCAAGAGATACGCAGTATTTT.

The chain combines TRBV6-2 or TRBV6-3 with TRBJ2-1; tentatively, D is TRBD1 or TRBD2 (6 bases each). CDR1 MNHEY and CDR2 SVGEGT come from the germline V gene. Trimming took off 4 bases at V and 3 bases at J, with 10 bases between the two ends. CDR3 length: 14 amino acids. CDR3 sequence: CASSLGGRYNEQFF. In DNA, the CDR3 is TGTGCCAGCAGTTTGGGGGGCCGCTACAATGAGCAGTTCTTC.

At least ten counts were recorded for this clonotype. The V gene is TRBV4-3, the J gene TRBJ2-7; D remains unclear. Between the trimmed V and J ends, which lost 0 bases and 3 bases, there was a span of 9 bases. The CDR3 has 14 residues. Germline loops: CDR1 LGHNA, CDR2 YSLEER. CDR3 in amino acids: CASSQDRQNYEQYF. The CDR3 region has the DNA TGCGCCAGCAGCCAAGATAGGCAGAACTACGAGCAGTACTTC.

This clonotype was recorded many times. The rearrangement joins TRBV6-5 to TRBJ2-5, with D possibly called TRBD1 or TRBD2 (5 bases each). CDR1 is MNHEY, CDR2 SVGAGI, per germline. V gave up 8 bases and J gave up 5 bases, with 15 bases separating them. CDR3 length: 13 amino acids. The CDR3 nucleotides read TGTGCCAGCCGAACGCCGGGACCGGAGACCCAGTACTTC. It translates to CASRTPGPETQYF.

CDR3 DNA sequence: TGCAGCGTTGAAAAGGGGGACAACTACGAGCAGTACTTC. Translation: CSVEKGDNYEQYF. This sequence joins TRBV29-1 and TRBJ2-7; weak D call: TRBD1 (6 bases). This CDR3 has 13 residues. V lost 2 bases and J 3 bases, leaving 11 bases between the germline ends. Germline assignment: CDR1 SQVTM and CDR2 ANQGSEA.

There are many counts of this clonotype. J is TRBJ2-1 and V is TRBV4-2; D call uncertain. Looked up from germline, CDR1 is LGHNA and CDR2 is YNFKEQ. This CDR3 has 14 amino acids. The ends were cut back, 1 base at V and 6 bases at J, with 10 bases in the middle. As DNA, the CDR3 is TGTGCCAGCAGCCAAGTTTCATACAGCAATGAGCAGTTCTTC. Protein product: CASSQVSYSNEQFF.

CDR3 sequence: CASRKGGAEAFF. CDR3 in DNA: TGTGCCAGCAGGAAGGGGGGCGCTGAAGCTTTCTTT. The chain couples TRBV6-5 to TRBJ1-1; D may be TRBD1 (6 bases). The CDR3 sequence is 12 residues long. The germline V gene encodes CDR1 MNHEY and CDR2 SVGAGI. V lost 6 bases, J lost 6 bases, and 11 bases lay in between.